The 23 T cell receptor beta chains presented below share a single source sample, sequenced in a study of T cells expressing NK-cell markers. TCRdb reprocessed the 5' RACE reads; each CDR3 protein has one entry and no DNA is given. The sample has roughly 430,000 distinct CDR3 sequences. Sample: blood T cells: a sorted CD56 or NKG2C T cell subset, CD4+ or CD8+ T cells, or bulk PBMC T cells (not recorded which). The origin of the receptors is a woman aged 18 to 75 in good health.

The CDR3 loop reads CASSYLQGAQPQHF. The V and J genes are TRBV6-5 and TRBJ1-5; TCRdb lists TRBD1, though no DNA is available to test this call. This CDR3 has 14 residues. The V gene's germline CDR1 is MNHEY and CDR2 SVGAGI.

The chain recombines TRBV3-1 with TRBJ2-5; TCRdb's D gene call, TRBD2, goes unchecked for lack of DNA. The germline V gene has CDR1 LGHDT and CDR2 YNNKEL (reference sequence). The CDR3 contains 19 residues. This chain's CDR3 is CASSQEATSGGSRQETQYF.

The J gene is TRBJ2-1, the V gene TRBV7-9. CDR3 length: 17 residues. CDR1 and CDR2 from the germline V gene are SEHNR and FQNEAQ (reference sequence). The CDR3 region is CASSAQTRQSSYNEQFF.

The chain has TRBV5-4 and TRBJ2-3; lacking DNA, the TRBD2 call made by TCRdb goes unchecked. Per germline, CDR1 SGHNT and CDR2 YYREEE (reference sequence). The CDR3 contains 14 residues. The CDR3 is CASSLGEGTDTQYF.

The chain links TRBV7-2 to TRBJ2-4. Germline CDR1 reads SGHTA; CDR2 reads FQGNSA. This CDR3 comprises 15 residues. CDR3: CASSLRGQAKNIQYF.

V and J are TRBV2 and TRBJ1-2; TCRdb gives TRBD1 as the D gene, but with no DNA this cannot be confirmed. Germline assignment: CDR1 SNHLY and CDR2 FYNNEI. This CDR3 region has 12 residues. CDR3 in amino acids: CASRAYREGYTF.

The chain combines TRBV18 with TRBJ1-4. Per the germline V gene, CDR1 is KGHSH and CDR2 is LQKENI. There are 14 residues in the CDR3. The CDR3 loop is CASKIGRDGEKLFF. The full variable domain, in which reference TRBV18 and TRBJ1-4 provide the parts outside the CDR3, is NAGVMQNPRHLVRRRGQEARLRCSPMKGHSHVYWYRQLPEEGLKFMVYLQKENIIDESGMPKERFSAEFPKEGPSILRIQQVVRGDSAAYFCASKIGRDGEKLFFGSGTQLSVL.

The V and J genes are TRBV9 and TRBJ2-1; TCRdb selects TRBD2, and the lack of DNA leaves this call unchecked. The CDR3 spans 16 residues. Germline V CDR1 and CDR2: SGDLS, YYNGEE. The CDR3 sequence: CASSVEASGGLGEQFF.

The chain employs TRBV10-3 and TRBJ2-1; TCRdb indicates TRBD2, and absent DNA this call remains unverified. From germline, CDR1 is ENHRY and CDR2 SYGVKD. This CDR3 is 13 amino acids long. CDR3 amino acids: CAIGLAGDDEQFF.

This chain's CDR3 is CASSEYSYEQYF. The rearrangement links TRBV6-1 to TRBJ2-7. The CDR3 consists of 12 residues. Germline V lookup: CDR1 MNHNS, CDR2 SASEGT.

V usage is TRBV5-1 and J usage is TRBJ1-4. Germline CDR1 and CDR2: SGHRS and YFSETQ. The CDR3 loop spans 16 amino acids. CDR3 loop: CASSWDTSLTNEKLFF.

The chain carries TRBV27 and TRBJ1-4. The CDR3 spans 15 residues. Looked up from germline, CDR1 is MNHEY and CDR2 is SMNVEV (reference sequence). The CDR3 loop is CASSWGAGGNEKLFF.

V gene TRBV20-1 combines with J gene TRBJ2-3; TCRdb's D call of TRBD2 is untestable without DNA. Germline CDR1 DFQATT, CDR2 SNEGSKA (reference sequence). There are 14 residues in the CDR3. The CDR3 region is CSAPAGGAADTQYF.

The rearrangement joins TRBV12-3 or TRBV12-4 to TRBJ2-5. The CDR3 length is 14 residues. Here the CDR3 reads CASSFVAIGETQYF.

This chain connects TRBV10-3 to TRBJ1-5; the D gene TCRdb calls, TRBD1, cannot be checked with no DNA. CDR3 length equals 16 residues. The germline gives CDR1 ENHRY, CDR2 SYGVKD. The CDR3 protein is CAISGSDRGSEGPQHF.

The chain recombines TRBV29-1 with TRBJ2-5; checking the TCRdb D call of TRBD2 is not possible without DNA. The CDR3 loop spans 12 amino acids. Germline CDR1 and CDR2: SQVTM and ANQGSEA. CDR3 in amino acids: CSVLLAGETQYF.

The chain has TRBV6-2 or TRBV6-3 and TRBJ2-2. Per germline, CDR1 MNHEY and CDR2 SVGEGT. The CDR3 has 16 residues. CDR3 in amino acids: CASSYSALPNTGELFF.

This chain connects TRBV20-1 to TRBJ2-7. The CDR3 loop spans 12 amino acids. CDR1 is DFQATT and CDR2 is SNEGSKA in the germline V gene (reference sequence). CDR3 residues: CSATDISYEQYF.

CDR3 sequence reads: CSAWRDTLGQYF. This chain uses TRBV20-1 with TRBJ2-3; TCRdb gives TRBD1 as the D gene, but with no DNA this cannot be confirmed. CDR1 is DFQATT and CDR2 is SNEGSKA in the germline V gene (reference sequence). The CDR3 length is 12 residues.

V is TRBV20-1 and J is TRBJ1-3; the D call from TCRdb, TRBD1, cannot be confirmed without DNA. The CDR3 consists of 16 residues. The germline V gene has CDR1 DFQATT and CDR2 SNEGSKA (reference sequence). This CDR3 is CSASIRGRDAGNTIYF.

V is TRBV14 and J is TRBJ1-6; there is no DNA to check the TCRdb D call of TRBD1. CDR3 length equals 14 residues. Germline CDR1 reads SGHDN; CDR2 reads FVKESK. This chain's CDR3 is CASSQDRGGSPLHF.

V and J are TRBV4-3 and TRBJ1-1; the D call from TCRdb, TRBD1, cannot be confirmed without DNA. Germline V CDR1 and CDR2: LGHNA, YSLEER. The CDR3 runs 14 residues. The chain's CDR3 is CASSPSQGNTEAFF.

The CDR3 spells CASSVATGGPYEQYF. This chain uses TRBV9 with TRBJ2-7. CDR1 SGDLS and CDR2 YYNGEE come from the germline V gene. The CDR3 extends over 15 amino acids. The entire variable domain, with the rest obtained from reference TRBV9 and TRBJ2-7, is as follows: DSGVTQTPKHLITATGQRVTLRCSPRSGDLSVYWYQQSLDQGLQFLIQYYNGEERAKGNILERFSAQQFPDLHSELNLSSLELGDSALYFCASSVATGGPYEQYFGPGTRLTVT.